The 2 T cell receptor beta chains given below trace back to one sample, sequenced in a study of CD8 T cells in ankylosing spondylitis. Using its own MiXCR run on the 5' RACE reads, TCRdb lists one record per CDR3 protein. Of approximately 300,000 distinct CDR3 sequences in the sample, about 19% are singletons; the top ten hold roughly 8.3%. The specimen was blood, either unsorted or a sorted T cell fraction (not recorded which). The origin of the receptors is a male donor with ankylosing spondylitis or in good health (not recorded which).

This clonotype turned up a few times. The rearrangement links TRBV20-1 to TRBJ2-2; 7 nucleotides align to TRBD2. V was pared by 0 bases and J by 1 base, with 5 bases of the junction left unmatched. This CDR3 comprises 16 residues. CDR1 is DFQATT, CDR2 SNEGSKA, per germline (reference sequence). This CDR3 is CSARENSGLNTGELFF. Here the CDR3 DNA reads TGCAGTGCTAGAGAGAATAGCGGGTTGAACACCGGGGAGCTGTTTTTT.

This sequence joins TRBV15 and TRBJ2-5, with 7 bases matching TRBD2. The V gene's germline CDR1 is LNHNV and CDR2 YYDKDF (reference sequence). This CDR3 has 15 residues. V lost 0 bases, J lost 2 bases, and 3 bases stayed unmatched. DNA of the CDR3: TGTGCCACCAGCAGAGATCGGGGAGGGCAAGAGACCCAGTACTTC. Residues: CATSRDRGGQETQYF. The whole variable domain, filled in from reference TRBV15 and TRBJ2-5, reads DAMVIQNPRYQVTQFGKPVTLSCSQTLNHNVMYWYQQKSSQAPKLLFHYYDKDFNNEADTPDNFQSRRPNTSFCFLDIRSPGLGDTAMYLCATSRDRGGQETQYFGPGTRLLVL.